This T cell receptor beta chain was documented in a study of long-term antiretroviral therapy in people with HIV. The CDR3 covers 15 residues. Trimming removed 5 bases from V and 6 bases from J; junction bases left unmatched: 12. Germline V lookup: CDR1 SQVTM, CDR2 ANQGSEA. The authors ran the immunoSEQ assay, v3.0, at survey level. TCRdb's table, derived via immunoSEQ multiplex PCR, lists solely in-frame clones and lacks some. The table has roughly 5,700 clones, over 75% seen once; the top ten hold around 9.6%. The clonotype was recovered from a middle-aged man with HIV. The source was unsorted PBMCs, collected 1.8 years before starting antiretroviral therapy. This sequence joins TRBV29-1 and TRBJ2-1, with 8 bases matching TRBD2. CDR3 coding DNA: TGCAGCGTTATGCTCTGGCGGGAGGAAGGCAATGAGCAGTTCTTC. Amino acid sequence: CSVMLWREEGNEQFF.